The clone carrying this T cell receptor (beta chain) was recorded at least ten times. Uncontrolled infection, other autoimmune disease, pregnancy or lactation excluded patients. CDR3 size: 16 residues. The V gene lost 1 base and the J gene lost 3 bases, with 15 bases spanning the gap. The germline V gene has CDR1 SGHTA and CDR2 FQGNSA. The sample belongs to a study of T cells in Graves' hyperthyroidism and ophthalmopathy. RNA transcripts were the template for amplifying TCR beta CDR3 regions. Carried out on the TCR CDR3, a first-round RT-PCR used the HTBI primer set. Each CDR3 protein is one row after TCRdb ran MiXCR on the multiplex PCR reads. The sample shows roughly 100,000 distinct CDR3 sequences, 40% of them seen only once.

Input material: peripheral blood or thyroid tissue (not recorded which). The TCR comes from a woman between 25 and 40 years old with Graves' hyperthyroidism. This chain joins TRBV7-2 and TRBJ1-1; perhaps TRBD1 as D (6 bases). The CDR3 loop reads CASSLVATAGDTEAFF. The DNA of the CDR3 is TGTGCCAGCAGCTTAGTCGCCACCGCAGGGGACACTGAAGCTTTCTTT.